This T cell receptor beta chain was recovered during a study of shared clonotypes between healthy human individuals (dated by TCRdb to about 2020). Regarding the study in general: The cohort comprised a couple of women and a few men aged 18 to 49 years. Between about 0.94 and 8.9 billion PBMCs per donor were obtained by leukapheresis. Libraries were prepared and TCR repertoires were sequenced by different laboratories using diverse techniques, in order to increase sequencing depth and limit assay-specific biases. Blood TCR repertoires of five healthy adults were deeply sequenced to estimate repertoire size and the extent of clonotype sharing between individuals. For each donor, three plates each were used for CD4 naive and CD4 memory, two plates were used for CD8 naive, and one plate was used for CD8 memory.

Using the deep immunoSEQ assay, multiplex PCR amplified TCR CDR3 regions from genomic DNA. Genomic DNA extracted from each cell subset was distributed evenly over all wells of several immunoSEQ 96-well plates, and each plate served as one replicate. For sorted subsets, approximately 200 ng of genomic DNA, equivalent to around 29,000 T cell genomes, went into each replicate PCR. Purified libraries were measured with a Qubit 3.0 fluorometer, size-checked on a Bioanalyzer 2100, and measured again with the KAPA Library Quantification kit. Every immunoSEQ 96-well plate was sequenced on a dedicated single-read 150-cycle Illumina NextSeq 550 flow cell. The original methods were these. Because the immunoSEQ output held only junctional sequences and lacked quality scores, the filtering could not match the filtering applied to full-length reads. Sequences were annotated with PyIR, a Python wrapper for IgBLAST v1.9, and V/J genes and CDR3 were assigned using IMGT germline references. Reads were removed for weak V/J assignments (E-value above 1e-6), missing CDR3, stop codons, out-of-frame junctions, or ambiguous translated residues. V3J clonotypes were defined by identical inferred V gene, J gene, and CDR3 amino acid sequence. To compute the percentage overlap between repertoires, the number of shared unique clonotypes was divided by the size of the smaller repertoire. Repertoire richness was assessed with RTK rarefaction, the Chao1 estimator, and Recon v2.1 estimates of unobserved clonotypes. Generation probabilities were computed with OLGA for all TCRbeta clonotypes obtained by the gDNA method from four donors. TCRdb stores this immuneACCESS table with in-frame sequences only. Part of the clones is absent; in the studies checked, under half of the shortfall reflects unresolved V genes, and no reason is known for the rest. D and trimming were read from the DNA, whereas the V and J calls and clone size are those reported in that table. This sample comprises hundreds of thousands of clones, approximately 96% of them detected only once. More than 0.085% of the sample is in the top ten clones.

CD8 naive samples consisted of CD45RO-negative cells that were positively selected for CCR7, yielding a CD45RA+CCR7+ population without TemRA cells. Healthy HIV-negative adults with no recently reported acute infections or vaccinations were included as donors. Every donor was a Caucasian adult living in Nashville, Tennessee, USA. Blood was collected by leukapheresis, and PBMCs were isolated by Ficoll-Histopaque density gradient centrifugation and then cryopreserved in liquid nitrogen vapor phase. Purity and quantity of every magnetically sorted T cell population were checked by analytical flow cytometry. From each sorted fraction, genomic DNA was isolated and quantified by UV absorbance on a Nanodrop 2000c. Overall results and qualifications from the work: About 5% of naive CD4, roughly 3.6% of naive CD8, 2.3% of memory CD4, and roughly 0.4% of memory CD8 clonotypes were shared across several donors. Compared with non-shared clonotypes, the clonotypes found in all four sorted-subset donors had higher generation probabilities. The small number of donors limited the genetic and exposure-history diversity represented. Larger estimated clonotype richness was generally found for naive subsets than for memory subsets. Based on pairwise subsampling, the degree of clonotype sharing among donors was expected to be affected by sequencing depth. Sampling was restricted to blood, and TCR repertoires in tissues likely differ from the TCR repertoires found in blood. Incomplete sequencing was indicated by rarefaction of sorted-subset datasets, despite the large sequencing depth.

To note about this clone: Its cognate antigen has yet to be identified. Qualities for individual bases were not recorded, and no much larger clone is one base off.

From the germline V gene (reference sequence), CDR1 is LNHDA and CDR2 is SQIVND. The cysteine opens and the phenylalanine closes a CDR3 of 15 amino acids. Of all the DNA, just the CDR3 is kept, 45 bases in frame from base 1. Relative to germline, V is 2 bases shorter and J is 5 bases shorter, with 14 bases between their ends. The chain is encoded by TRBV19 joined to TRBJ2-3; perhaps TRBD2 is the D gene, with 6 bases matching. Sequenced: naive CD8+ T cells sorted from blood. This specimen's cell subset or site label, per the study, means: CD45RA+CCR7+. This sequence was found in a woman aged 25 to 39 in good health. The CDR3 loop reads CASSILGRHGDTQYF. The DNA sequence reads TGTGCCAGTAGTATATTAGGGAGGCACGGAGATACGCAGTATTTT.